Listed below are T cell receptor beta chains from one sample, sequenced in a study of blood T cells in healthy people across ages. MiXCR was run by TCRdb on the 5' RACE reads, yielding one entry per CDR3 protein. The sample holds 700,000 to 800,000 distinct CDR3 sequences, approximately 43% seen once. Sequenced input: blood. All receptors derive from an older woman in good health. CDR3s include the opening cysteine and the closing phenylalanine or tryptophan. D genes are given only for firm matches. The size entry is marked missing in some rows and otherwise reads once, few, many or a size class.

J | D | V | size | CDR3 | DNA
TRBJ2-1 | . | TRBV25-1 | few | CASSDQATSDYNEQFF | TGTGCCAGCAGTGACCAAGCTACCTCAGACTACAATGAGCAGTTCTTC
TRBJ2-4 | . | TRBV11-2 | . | CASSLDYGGSGNIQYF | TGTGCCAGCAGCTTAGATTATGGCGGATCTGGAAACATTCAGTACTTC
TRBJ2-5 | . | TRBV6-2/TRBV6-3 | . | CASKLGQEGTQYF | TGTGCCAGCAAATTGGGCCAAGAAGGGACCCAGTACTTC
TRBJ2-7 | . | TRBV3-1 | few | CASSPQSGRHYEQYF | TGTGCCAGCAGCCCTCAGAGCGGTCGGCACTACGAGCAGTACTTC
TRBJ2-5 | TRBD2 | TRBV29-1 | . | CSVRAGVLETQYF | TGCAGCGTCCGAGCGGGAGTTCTAGAGACCCAGTACTTC
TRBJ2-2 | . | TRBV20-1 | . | CSPTSVNTGELFF | TGCAGCCCTACCTCGGTTAACACCGGGGAGCTGTTTTTT
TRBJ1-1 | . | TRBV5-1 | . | CASSYHRITEAFF | TGCGCCAGCAGCTATCACAGGATAACTGAAGCTTTCTTT
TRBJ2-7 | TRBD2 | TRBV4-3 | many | CASSQQLLAGGVEQYF | TGCGCCAGCAGCCAACAATTACTAGCGGGAGGTGTCGAGCAGTACTTC
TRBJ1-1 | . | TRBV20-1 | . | CSAGSRVADGTEAFF | TGCAGTGCTGGCTCGCGGGTAGCTGATGGCACTGAAGCTTTCTTT
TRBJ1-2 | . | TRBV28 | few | CASSLVDRGSTF | TGTGCCAGCAGTTTGGTCGACCGGGGGAGCACCTTC
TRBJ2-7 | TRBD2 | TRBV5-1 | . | CASSLALMAGGPNEQYF | TGCGCCAGCAGCTTGGCCTTGATGGCGGGAGGGCCGAACGAGCAGTACTTC
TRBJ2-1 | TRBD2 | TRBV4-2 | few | CASSQDPSGNYNEQFF | TGTGCCAGCAGCCAAGATCCTAGCGGGAATTACAATGAGCAGTTCTTC
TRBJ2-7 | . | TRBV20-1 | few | CSARVGGVSYEQYF | TGCAGTGCTCGCGTGGGGGGCGTCTCCTACGAGCAGTACTTC
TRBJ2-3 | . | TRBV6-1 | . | CASRSSPGQRTDTQYF | TGTGCCAGCAGGAGCTCGCCCGGACAACGCACAGATACGCAGTATTTT
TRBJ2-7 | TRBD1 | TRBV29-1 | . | CSTGTVRDEQYF | TGCAGCACCGGGACAGTTCGCGACGAGCAGTACTTC
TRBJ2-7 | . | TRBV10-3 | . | CAIGTDSRGQYF | TGTGCCATCGGGACGGACTCGAGGGGGCAGTACTTC
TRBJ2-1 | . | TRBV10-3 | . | CAISEWVAENKQFF | TGTGCCATCAGTGAATGGGTAGCGGAAAATAAGCAGTTCTTC
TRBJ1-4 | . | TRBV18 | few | CASSLTGTGPSTNEKLFF | TGTGCCAGCTCGCTGACCGGTACAGGGCCTTCAACTAATGAAAAACTGTTTTTT
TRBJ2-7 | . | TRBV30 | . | CAWGLSPHNEQYF | TGTGCTTGGGGCCTCAGCCCCCACAATGAGCAGTACTTC
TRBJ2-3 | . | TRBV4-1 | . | CASSPETPYTQYF | TGCGCCAGCAGCCCAGAAACGCCCTATACGCAGTATTTT
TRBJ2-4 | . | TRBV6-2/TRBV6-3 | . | CASSDVGVHNEQYF | TGTGCCAGCAGCGATGTGGGGGTACACAATGAGCAGTACTTC
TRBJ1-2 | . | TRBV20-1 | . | CSAPSSYGYTF | TGCAGTGCTCCCAGCTCCTATGGCTACACCTTC
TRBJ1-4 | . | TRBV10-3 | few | CAISEGVVLFF | TGTGCCATCAGTGAGGGAGTAGTTCTGTTTTTT
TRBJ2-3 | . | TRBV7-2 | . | CASSLVASSTDTQYF | TGTGCCAGCAGCTTAGTGGCATCAAGCACAGATACGCAGTATTTT
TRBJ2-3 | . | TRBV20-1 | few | CSANRPSADTQYF | TGCAGTGCCAACCGACCTTCGGCAGATACGCAGTATTTT
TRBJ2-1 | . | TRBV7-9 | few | CASSPLGGLNEQFF | TGTGCCAGCAGCCCCCTGGGGGGACTCAATGAGCAGTTCTTC
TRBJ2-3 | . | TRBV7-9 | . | CASSTGTGGPDTQYF | TGTGCCAGCAGCACAGGGACGGGGGGTCCAGATACGCAGTATTTT
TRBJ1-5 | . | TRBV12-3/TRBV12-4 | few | CASSRLTGQIYSNQPQHF | TGTGCCAGCAGTCGCCTCACGGGACAAATTTATAGCAATCAGCCCCAGCATTTT
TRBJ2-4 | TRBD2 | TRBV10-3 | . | CAIMGRGVSGIQYF | TGTGCCATCATGGGGCGGGGGGTATCGGGCATTCAGTACTTC
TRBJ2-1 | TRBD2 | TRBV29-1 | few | CSVATVGAGVRSSYNEQFF | TGCAGCGTAGCGACTGTGGGTGCGGGGGTCCGTTCCTCCTACAATGAGCAGTTCTTC
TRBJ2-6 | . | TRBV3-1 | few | CASSQDLRPTSSGANVLTF | TGTGCCAGCAGCCAAGACTTGAGACCGACCTCCTCTGGGGCCAACGTCCTGACTTTC
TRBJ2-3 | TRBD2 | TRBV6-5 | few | CASSYSLPGGPVDTQYF | TGTGCCAGCAGTTACTCGTTGCCGGGAGGGCCTGTAGATACGCAGTATTTT
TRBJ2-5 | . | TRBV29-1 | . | CSADGGRQETQYF | TGCAGCGCCGATGGGGGACGGCAAGAGACCCAGTACTTC
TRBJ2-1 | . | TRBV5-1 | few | CASSLGANEQFF | TGCGCCAGCAGCCTGGGGGCGAATGAGCAGTTCTTC
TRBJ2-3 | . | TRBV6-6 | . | CASGGLADSDTQYF | TGTGCCAGCGGGGGGCTAGCGGATTCAGATACGCAGTATTTT
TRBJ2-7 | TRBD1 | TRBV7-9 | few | CASSLGTGGASYEQYF | TGTGCCAGCAGCTTAGGAACAGGGGGAGCGTCCTACGAGCAGTACTTC
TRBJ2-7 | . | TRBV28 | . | CASSSAGIYEQYF | TGTGCCAGCAGTTCGGCAGGGATTTACGAGCAGTACTTC
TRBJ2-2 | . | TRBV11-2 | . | CASSLDRSGTGELFF | TGTGCCAGCAGCTTAGACAGGTCAGGGACCGGGGAGCTGTTTTTT
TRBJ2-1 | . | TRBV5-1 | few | CASSLGESYNEQFF | TGCGCCAGCAGCTTGGGAGAATCCTACAATGAGCAGTTCTTC
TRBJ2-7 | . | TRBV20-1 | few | CSAPIDYNEQYF | TGCAGTGCTCCTATCGACTACAATGAGCAGTACTTC
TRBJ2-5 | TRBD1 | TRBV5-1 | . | CASSNGQGSETQYF | TGCGCCAGCAGCAACGGACAGGGTTCGGAGACCCAGTACTTC
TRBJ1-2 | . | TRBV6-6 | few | CASSHSPRDSNEGYTF | TGTGCCAGCAGTCACTCCCCCCGGGACTCCAACGAGGGCTACACCTTC
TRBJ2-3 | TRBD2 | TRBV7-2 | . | CASSLAQLAMADTQYF | TGTGCCAGCAGCTTAGCTCAACTAGCGATGGCAGATACGCAGTATTTT
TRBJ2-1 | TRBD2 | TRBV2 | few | CASMSGTSGYNEQFF | TGTGCCAGCATGTCCGGGACTAGCGGGTACAATGAGCAGTTCTTC
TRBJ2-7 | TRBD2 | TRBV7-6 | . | CASSPAWGGPYNEQYF | TGTGCCAGCAGCCCCGCTTGGGGGGGACCCTACAATGAGCAGTACTTC
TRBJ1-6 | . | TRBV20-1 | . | CSAREAGNSPLHF | TGCAGTGCTAGGGAGGCGGGGAATTCACCCCTCCACTTT
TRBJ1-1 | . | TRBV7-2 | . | CASSSQFGNTEAFF | TGTGCCAGCAGCTCCCAATTTGGGAACACTGAAGCTTTCTTT
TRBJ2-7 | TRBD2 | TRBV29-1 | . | CSVELAASSYEQYF | TGCAGCGTGGAGCTAGCGGCGAGCTCCTACGAGCAGTACTTC